Described below is a single T cell receptor (beta chain) sequence and its context. What it recognizes is unknown. Using immunoSEQ multiplex PCR, the repertoire was profiled, and TCRdb retains in-frame clones only, with some absent. The sample has 55,000 to 85,000 clones; 95% are singletons. Trimming pared 0 bases from V and 7 bases from J, leaving 11 bases between. Germline CDR1 is SGHDT and CDR2 is YYEEEE. This CDR3 is built from 14 residues. This sample was taken from a study of human thymus T cells. General study findings and limits: Within thymic and blood repertoires, V and J gene usage appeared to be biased.

Thymus pieces cut out during corrective heart surgery were the tissue that was used. The gene calls are TRBV5-6 and TRBJ1-5; D not resolved. Sample: thymus tissue. The sequence came from a girl in the first two years of life with a congenital heart defect but otherwise immunologically healthy. For the CDR3, the DNA is TGTGCCAGCAGCTTGGGGCCCTTTAGGCAGCCCCAGCATTTT. Its protein product is CASSLGPFRQPQHF.